These 26 T cell receptor beta chains were all obtained from the same sample, sequenced in a study of blood T cell repertoires in COVID-19. Profiled with immunoSEQ multiplex PCR; TCRdb holds only in-frame clones, not every one. This sample has about 170,000 clones, with 84% found just once. Input material: PBMCs or T cells enriched from blood (not recorded which). Source of these receptors: a man aged 45-65 years who had recovered from COVID-19.

CDR3 nucleotide sequence: TGTGCCTGGAGCCCGCGGGCAGGGGTAAATTCACCCCTCCACTTT. This sequence encodes CAWSPRAGVNSPLHF. The chain employs TRBV30 and TRBJ1-6, with a tentative D call TRBD1 (6 bases). The germline V gene has CDR1 GTSNPN and CDR2 SVGIG (reference sequence). The CDR3 is 15 amino acids. Deletions cut 3 bases from V and 7 bases from J, with 16 bases between.

The chain has TRBV5-1 and TRBJ2-3; 9 bases line up with TRBD2. CDR3 size: 15 residues. J gave up 2 bases and V 6 bases, and 7 bases lay outside the gene matches. Germline CDR1 reads SGHRS; CDR2 reads YFSETQ. The CDR3 protein is CASKVSGGDTDTQYF. CDR3 nucleotides: TGCGCCAGCAAGGTTAGCGGGGGTGACACAGATACGCAGTATTTT.

The gene calls are TRBV10-3 and TRBJ1-2, with D perhaps TRBD1 (6 bases). Per germline, CDR1 ENHRY and CDR2 SYGVKD. CDR3 length equals 17 residues. V dropped 7 bases and J dropped 3 bases, with 24 bases sitting between them. Here the CDR3 reads CAIMGRDIGNSDYGYTF. The CDR3 nucleotides are TGTGCCATCATGGGAAGGGACATTGGAAATTCCGACTATGGCTACACCTTC.

This chain connects TRBV2 to TRBJ1-2, with 7 positions matching TRBD1. The V gene's germline CDR1 is SNHLY and CDR2 FYNNEI. There are 14 residues in the CDR3. With 6 bases clipped from V and 4 bases from J, the junction kept 8 bases outside the gene matches. CDR3 protein: CASRGDSQFYGYTF. The CDR3 DNA is TGTGCCAGCAGGGGGGACAGCCAATTCTATGGCTACACCTTC. Complete variable domain (other parts from reference TRBV2 and TRBJ1-2): EPEVTQTPSHQVTQMGQEVILRCVPISNHLYFYWYRQILGQKVEFLVSFYNNEISEKSEIFDDQFSVERPDGSNFTLKIRSTKLEDSAMYFCASRGDSQFYGYTFGSGTRLTVV.

This clone showed up many times. J is TRBJ2-1 and V is TRBV7-3, with 7 nucleotides matching TRBD2. The CDR3 runs to 14 residues. Trimming cost V 0 bases and J 5 bases; bases outside gene matches: 1. The germline V gene has CDR1 SGHTA and CDR2 FQGTGA. The CDR3 DNA reads TGTGCCAGCAGCTTAACTGGGGGGGACAATGAGCAGTTCTTC. Translating gives CASSLTGGDNEQFF.

This chain connects TRBV12-3 or TRBV12-4 to TRBJ1-3; 9 nucleotides match TRBD1. The V segment lost 6 bases and the J segment 11 bases; nucleotides outside the gene matches: 5. This CDR3 is 12 amino acids long. CDR3 loop: CASRPGQGSIYF. The CDR3 nucleotides are TGTGCCAGCAGGCCCGGACAGGGGTCCATATATTTT.

Only one count was recorded for this clone. The CDR3 reads CASSLQGFGANVLTF. The CDR3 bases are TGTGCCAGCAGCCTACAGGGGTTTGGGGCCAACGTCCTGACTTTC. This chain links TRBV7-3 with TRBJ2-6, with TRBD1 matching over 7 bases. Trimming cost V 5 bases and J 3 bases; bases outside gene matches: 4. Germline values: CDR1 SGHTA, CDR2 FQGTGA. The CDR3 is made up of 15 amino acids.

The genes are TRBV4-2 and TRBJ2-3, with a weak D call TRBD2 (5 bases). Trimming shortened V by 3 bases and J by 2 bases, and 18 bases separated the two germline ends. CDR1 is LGHNA and CDR2 is YNFKEQ in the germline V gene. The CDR3 is made up of 17 amino acids. The CDR3 here is CASSHPLQRKYTDTQYF. The CDR3, as DNA: TGTGCCAGCAGCCACCCCTTACAGCGGAAATACACAGATACGCAGTATTTT.

The chain is built from TRBV5-1 and TRBJ1-2; 9 nucleotides line up with TRBD1. V shed 4 bases and J 8 bases; nucleotides not matched to a gene: 12. The CDR3 runs 15 residues. Germline V gives CDR1 SGHRS, CDR2 YFSETQ. CDR3 nucleotides: TGCGCCAGCAGCCCGGATCCTGACAGGGGGTTGGGCTACACCTTC. Its translation is CASSPDPDRGLGYTF.

The V gene is TRBV14, the J gene TRBJ2-6; D might be TRBD1 (5 bases). The CDR3 sequence is 19 residues long. Deletions cut 0 bases from V and 3 bases from J, with 18 bases between. Per the germline V gene, CDR1 is SGHDN and CDR2 is FVKESK. CDR3 residues: CASSQEGHGRGNGANVLTF. As DNA, the CDR3 is TGTGCCAGCAGCCAAGAGGGGCATGGGCGTGGAAATGGGGCCAACGTCCTGACTTTC.

J is TRBJ1-2 and V is TRBV7-9, with D hard to call. Trimming removed 4 bases at V and 3 bases at J, with 9 bases between. The CDR3 is made up of 13 amino acids. From germline, CDR1 is SEHNR and CDR2 FQNEAQ (reference sequence). The CDR3 sequence is CASSSPSYYGYTF. DNA for the CDR3: TGTGCCAGCAGCTCCCCTAGCTACTATGGCTACACCTTC.

This clone was seen only once. The chain combines TRBV3-1 (or the pseudogene TRBV3-2) with TRBJ1-3; no clear D gene. With 1 base removed from V and 1 base from J, the gap between germline ends came to 11 bases. Germline lookup yields CDR1 LGHDT and CDR2 YNNKEL (reference sequence). The CDR3 loop spans 16 amino acids. CDR3 amino acids: CASSQGAGSSGNTIYF. CDR3 coding DNA: TGTGCCAGCAGCCAAGGGGCAGGTTCTTCTGGAAACACCATATATTTT.

This chain uses TRBV19 with TRBJ1-2; 7 nucleotides match TRBD1. The CDR3 is made up of 14 amino acids. With V trimmed by 9 bases and J by 5 bases, 12 bases remained unmatched. In germline, CDR1 is LNHDA, CDR2 SQIVND (reference sequence). The CDR3 loop is CASTEKGARYGYTF. For the CDR3, the DNA is TGTGCCAGCACAGAGAAGGGGGCGCGATATGGCTACACCTTC.

CDR3 residues: CATQGPSTDTQYF. CDR3 bases: TGTGCCACGCAGGGGCCTAGCACAGATACGCAGTATTTT. The chain links TRBV24-1 to TRBJ2-3, with D maybe TRBD1 (6 bases). The V gene lost 10 bases and the J gene lost 0 bases, with 10 bases spanning the gap. This CDR3 spans 13 amino acids. Germline CDR1 and CDR2: KGHDR and SFDVKD.

Written as DNA, the CDR3 is TGTGCCAGTAGTATAGGGGCGGGCTATGGCTACACCTTC. The encoded protein is CASSIGAGYGYTF. The chain has TRBV19 and TRBJ1-2, with unresolved D. The CDR3 length is 13 residues. Trimming cost V 1 base and J 4 bases, with 7 bases left between them. Germline V CDR1 and CDR2: LNHDA, SQIVND (reference sequence).

This clone was seen only a few times. The genes are TRBV4-1 and TRBJ2-7, with TRBD1 matching 10 bases. The CDR3 sequence is 15 residues long. Trimming took 0 bases from V and 9 from J; bases not matched to a gene: 8. The V gene's germline CDR1 is MGHRA and CDR2 YSYEKL. CDR3 residues: CASSQERDRGVAQYF. As DNA, the CDR3 is TGCGCCAGCAGCCAAGAAAGGGACAGGGGTGTCGCGCAGTACTTC.

This chain links TRBV20-1 with TRBJ1-4; maybe TRBD1 (5 bases). V gave up 3 bases and J gave up 11 bases, with 16 bases separating them. Germline lookup yields CDR1 DFQATT and CDR2 SNEGSKA (reference sequence). The CDR3 runs to 13 residues. CDR3 sequence (DNA): TGCAGTGCTAGTCAGGCGATGGAGGGGAAACTGTTTTTT. It encodes CSASQAMEGKLFF.

V gene TRBV9 combines with J gene TRBJ1-1; no reliable D call. The CDR3 length is 14 residues. V was trimmed by 3 bases and J by 4 bases, leaving 13 bases between them. In germline, CDR1 is SGDLS, CDR2 YYNGEE. CDR3 sequence: CASSEISGSTEAFF. The CDR3 DNA reads TGTGCCAGCAGCGAGATCTCGGGAAGCACTGAAGCTTTCTTT.

CDR3 sequence (DNA): TGTGCCAGCAGCTTGGGTCTCGAAGCCCACGAGCAGTACTTC. Encoded protein: CASSLGLEAHEQYF. The J gene is TRBJ2-7, the V gene TRBV5-6; no definite D call. V lost 0 bases, J lost 5 bases, and 12 bases lay in between. The CDR3 covers 14 residues. The germline V gene encodes CDR1 SGHDT and CDR2 YYEEEE.

The chain employs TRBV2 and TRBJ1-2; D is uncertain. The CDR3 has 13 residues. In germline, CDR1 is SNHLY, CDR2 FYNNEI. Trimming stripped 6 bases from V and 7 bases from J, with 15 bases between. CDR3 loop: CASSANVRGGYTF. The CDR3 DNA reads TGTGCCAGCAGCGCCAATGTGCGGGGTGGCTACACCTTC.

CDR3: CASSGAAGAANEKLFF. In nucleotides, the CDR3 is TGTGCCAGTAGTGGGGCAGCAGGGGCGGCTAATGAAAAACTGTTTTTT. This chain links TRBV19 with TRBJ1-4, with a tentative D call TRBD1 (6 bases). CDR3 length: 16 residues. Trimming left V 5 bases short and J 3 bases short, with 16 bases between. The germline gives CDR1 LNHDA, CDR2 SQIVND (reference sequence).

This clone was picked up a small number of times. The chain is built from TRBV18 and TRBJ1-6; 7 nucleotides agree with TRBD1. This CDR3 is built from 13 residues. Looked up from germline, CDR1 is KGHSH and CDR2 is LQKENI. The trim removed 6 bases at V and 7 bases at J, leaving 3 bases unmatched. Written as DNA, the CDR3 is TGTGCCAGCTCTAGGGACAGAAATTCACCCCTCCACTTT. As protein: CASSRDRNSPLHF.

This chain connects TRBV3-1 (or the pseudogene TRBV3-2) to TRBJ2-7, with a tentative D call TRBD2 (6 bases). The CDR3 totals 15 residues. V lost 2 bases and J lost 5, with 16 bases in between. Germline loops: CDR1 LGHDT, CDR2 YNNKEL (reference sequence). As DNA, the CDR3 is TGTGCCAGCAGCCAATACTATAAAACGGGGGACGAGCAGTACTTC. Translating gives CASSQYYKTGDEQYF.

This clone turned up a few times. The V and J genes are TRBV27 and TRBJ2-7; D perhaps matches TRBD2 (5 bases). The germline CDR1 and CDR2 sequences are MNHEY and SMNVEV (reference sequence). The germline V and J ends were trimmed by 2 bases and 0 bases, with 14 bases remaining between them. This CDR3 is built from 16 residues. The CDR3 loop is CASSLRPPEVSYEQYF. CDR3 in DNA: TGTGCCAGCAGTTTACGACCTCCGGAGGTCTCCTACGAGCAGTACTTC.

V is TRBV23-1 and J is TRBJ1-4; no clear D gene. TRBV23-1 is classed as an ORF, of uncertain function. This CDR3 is 13 amino acids long. Trimming took 6 bases from V and 6 from J, leaving 11 bases between them. CDR3 sequence: CASSPSPDEKLFF. CDR3 sequence (DNA): TGCGCCAGCAGCCCTTCCCCGGATGAAAAACTGTTTTTT.

The chain uses TRBV5-6 and TRBJ1-2; D unresolved. Germline assignment: CDR1 SGHDT and CDR2 YYEEEE. This CDR3 spans 14 amino acids. The V and J ends lost 4 bases and 4 bases respectively, with 14 bases between them. For the CDR3, the DNA is TGTGCCAGCAGCGTTCGTACGGGGTTCTATGGCTACACCTTC. Amino acids: CASSVRTGFYGYTF.